Presented here are 2 T cell receptor beta chains from one specimen sequenced in a study of blood T cell repertoires in COVID-19. Sequencing was performed with immunoSEQ multiplex PCR; in TCRdb, only in-frame clones are kept and a portion is missing. Here the sample spans roughly 180,000 clones, roughly 85% being singletons. The sequenced sample consisted of PBMCs or T cells enriched from blood (not recorded which). The origin of the receptors is a man in his sixties who had recovered from COVID-19.

This clone was counted a single time. The genes are TRBV11-1 and TRBJ2-7; 7 bases align to TRBD1. Germline-derived CDR1 and CDR2 are SGHAT and FQDESV (reference sequence). V gave up 5 bases and J gave up 2 bases; unmatched junction bases: 9. This CDR3 has 15 amino acids. The CDR3 region is CASSPTGDNPYEQYF. The DNA for the CDR3 is TGTGCCAGCAGCCCTACAGGGGACAACCCCTACGAGCAGTACTTC.

The DNA of the CDR3 is TGTGCCAGCAGGGGCGGGGGGTACGAGCAGTACTTC. Translating it yields CASRGGGYEQYF. The chain joins TRBV11-2 to TRBJ2-7; 8 nucleotides align to TRBD2. V lost 6 bases to trimming and J lost 4 bases; unmatched junction nucleotides: 2. Germline values: CDR1 SGHAT, CDR2 FQNNGV. The CDR3 totals 12 residues.